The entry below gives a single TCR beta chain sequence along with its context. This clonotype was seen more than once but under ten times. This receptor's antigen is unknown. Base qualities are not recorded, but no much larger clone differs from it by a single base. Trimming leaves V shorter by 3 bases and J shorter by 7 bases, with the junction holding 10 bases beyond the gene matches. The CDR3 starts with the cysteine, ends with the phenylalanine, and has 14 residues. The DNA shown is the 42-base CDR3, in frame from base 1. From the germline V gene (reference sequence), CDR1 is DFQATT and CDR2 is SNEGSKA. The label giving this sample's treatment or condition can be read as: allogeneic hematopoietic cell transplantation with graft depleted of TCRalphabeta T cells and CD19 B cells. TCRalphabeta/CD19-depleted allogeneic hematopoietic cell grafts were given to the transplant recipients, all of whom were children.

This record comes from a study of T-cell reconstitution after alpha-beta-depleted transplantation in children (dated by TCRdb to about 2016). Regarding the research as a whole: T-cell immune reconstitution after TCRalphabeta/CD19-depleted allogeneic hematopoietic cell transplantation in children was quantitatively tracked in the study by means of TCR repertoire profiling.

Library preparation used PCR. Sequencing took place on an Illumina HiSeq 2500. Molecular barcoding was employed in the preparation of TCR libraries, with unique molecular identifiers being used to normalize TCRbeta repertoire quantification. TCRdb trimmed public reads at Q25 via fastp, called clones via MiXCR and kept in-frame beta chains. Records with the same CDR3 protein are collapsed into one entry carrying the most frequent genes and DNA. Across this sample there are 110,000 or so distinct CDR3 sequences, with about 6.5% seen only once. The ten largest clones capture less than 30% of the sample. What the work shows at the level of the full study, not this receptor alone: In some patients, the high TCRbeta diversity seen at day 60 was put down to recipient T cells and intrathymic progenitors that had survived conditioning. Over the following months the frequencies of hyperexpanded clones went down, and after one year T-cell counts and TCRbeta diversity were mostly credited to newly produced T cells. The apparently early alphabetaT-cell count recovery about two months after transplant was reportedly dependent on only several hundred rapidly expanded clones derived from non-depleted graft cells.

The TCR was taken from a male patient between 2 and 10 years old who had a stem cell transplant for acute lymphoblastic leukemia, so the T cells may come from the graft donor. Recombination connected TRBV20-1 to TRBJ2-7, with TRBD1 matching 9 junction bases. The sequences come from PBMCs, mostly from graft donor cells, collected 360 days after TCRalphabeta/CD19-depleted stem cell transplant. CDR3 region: CSASLYRGPREQYF. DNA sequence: TGCAGTGCTAGTTTGTACAGGGGGCCAAGGGAGCAGTACTTC.